The sequence of this TCR beta chain was determined in a study of T cells in Graves' hyperthyroidism and ophthalmopathy. Study-wide points: The majority of expanded thyroid clonotypes above 0.001 also appeared in blood.

The V segment lost 6 bases and the J segment 3 bases; nucleotides outside the gene matches: 18. This CDR3 has 18 residues. RNA transcripts served as the template for amplifying TCR beta CDR3 regions. A first-round RT-PCR of the TCR CDR3 used the HTBI primer set. TCRdb passed the multiplex PCR reads through MiXCR, listing each CDR3 protein once. This table has approximately 700,000 distinct CDR3 sequences, roughly 15% appearing once. This clonotype was recorded at least ten times. Its matching antigen is unknown. The sequence came from a man younger than 30 with Graves' hyperthyroidism. The sequenced sample consisted of blood. The chain uses TRBV12-3 or TRBV12-4 and TRBJ1-1; TRBD1 matches 8 bases. The CDR3 DNA sequence: TGTGCCAGCAGGGGGGTAGGGACAGGATATACTCTGGACACTGAAGCTTTCTTT. Protein product: CASRGVGTGYTLDTEAFF.